This passage covers 8 T cell receptor beta chains from one sample sequenced in a study of T cells in Graves' hyperthyroidism and ophthalmopathy. Amplified TCR beta CDR3 regions came from RNA transcripts. The HTBI primer set was used in a first-round RT-PCR of the TCR CDR3. TCRdb reanalysed the multiplex PCR reads using MiXCR and keeps one entry per CDR3 protein. This sample has about 640,000 distinct CDR3 sequences, with around 20% found just once. Sequences were obtained from blood. The receptors derive from a man aged 25 to 45 with Graves' ophthalmopathy.

The V and J genes are TRBV7-3 and TRBJ2-1, with D maybe TRBD1 (5 bases). This CDR3 has 16 amino acids. Germline V CDR1 and CDR2: SGHTA, FQGTGA. V was cut by 4 bases and J by 0 bases, with 13 bases left in between. CDR3 protein: CASSSPGPSSYNEQFF. CDR3 nucleotide sequence: TGTGCCAGCAGCTCCCCAGGGCCCAGCTCCTACAATGAGCAGTTCTTC. Using reference TRBV7-3 and TRBJ2-1 for the parts outside the CDR3, the full variable domain is GAGVSQTPSNKVTEKGKYVELRCDPISGHTALYWYRQSLGQGPEFLIYFQGTGAADDSGLPNDRFFAVRPEGSVSTLKIQRTERGDSAVYLCASSSPGPSSYNEQFFGPGTRLTVL.

V usage is TRBV27 and J usage is TRBJ2-7; a possible D gene is TRBD1 (6 bases). Germline values: CDR1 MNHEY, CDR2 SMNVEV (reference sequence). Trimming stripped 10 bases from V and 1 base from J, with 23 bases between. CDR3 length equals 16 residues. The chain's CDR3 is CATIPPGHSGSYEQYF. In DNA, the CDR3 is TGTGCCACCATCCCGCCGGGACATTCGGGGTCCTACGAGCAGTACTTC.

V and J are TRBV14 and TRBJ1-6; no clear D. Germline CDR1 reads SGHDN; CDR2 reads FVKESK. The CDR3 runs 13 residues. V was shortened by 1 base and J by 9 bases, with 7 bases between the two germline ends. This chain's CDR3 is CASSQGRLSPLHF. CDR3 in DNA: TGTGCCAGCAGCCAAGGAAGGCTTTCACCCCTCCACTTT.

This clonotype has a count of ten or more. This rearrangement joins TRBV11-2 to TRBJ2-7; the D gene is possibly TRBD2 (6 bases). V lost 5 bases, J lost 2 bases, and 13 bases lay in between. There are 14 residues in the CDR3. Germline V gives CDR1 SGHAT, CDR2 FQNNGV. The CDR3 DNA sequence: TGTGCCAGCAGCAAGCTTTTAGCGGCCTACGAGCAGTACTTC. This encodes CASSKLLAAYEQYF.

This clonotype has at least ten counts. The rearrangement joins TRBV28 to TRBJ2-5; 9 nucleotides agree with TRBD2. This CDR3 contains 12 residues. Per germline, CDR1 MDHEN and CDR2 SYDVKM. V was pared by 6 bases and J by 5 bases, with 1 base of the junction left unmatched. The CDR3 DNA follows: TGTGCCAGCAGGCTAGCGGGGGAGACCCAGTACTTC. This gives the protein CASRLAGETQYF.

This clonotype has a count of ten or more. The J gene is TRBJ2-1, the V gene TRBV11-1; D uncertain. V was clipped by 2 bases and J by 6 bases, with 11 bases between them. The germline gives CDR1 SGHAT, CDR2 FQDESV (reference sequence). CDR3 length: 14 amino acids. This CDR3 is CASSLPTGSNEQFF. In DNA, the CDR3 is TGTGCCAGCAGCTTACCGACTGGATCCAATGAGCAGTTCTTC.

Concerning this clonotype itself: Just one base apart from a much larger clone, this may be a read error. The chain couples TRBV12-3 or TRBV12-4 to TRBJ1-5; D unresolved. The CDR3 is made up of 13 amino acids. The CDR3 protein is CVSSMGFGQPQHF. CDR3 in DNA: TGTGTCAGCAGTATGGGATTCGGGCAGCCCCAGCATTTT.

The chain employs TRBV11-2 and TRBJ1-4; TRBD1 matches at 10 bases. Unmatched junction bases numbered 8, after V lost 5 bases and J lost 8 bases. Germline lookup yields CDR1 SGHAT and CDR2 FQNNGV. This CDR3 is built from 15 residues. The CDR3 reads CASSPAGQGREKLFF. CDR3 DNA sequence: TGTGCCAGCAGCCCGGCGGGACAGGGGCGGGAAAAACTGTTTTTT.